This is a list of T cell receptor beta chains from one sample in a study of beta chain features in type 1 diabetes. The assay was immunoSEQ multiplex PCR, and TCRdb's table has in-frame clones only and misses some. The sample yields about 190,000 clones, around 8% seen once. Sequencing used central memory CD4+ T cells from blood. The receptors were sampled from a woman in her thirties or forties with type 1 diabetes. Both conserved end residues are part of each CDR3.

V: TRBV7-3
CDR3: CASTMGLAGGGEQFF

V: TRBV7-9
CDR3: CASSSGGRPYSNQPQHF

V: TRBV14
CDR3: CASSQDEFGNTEAFF

V: TRBV19
CDR3: CASKRWGGGYEGGNEQFF

V: TRBV5-4
CDR3: CASSGPTGQGGQYF

V: TRBV6-1
CDR3: CASRLSGGAYNEQFF

V: TRBV4-1
CDR3: CASSQDRSTNEKLFF

V: TRBV18
CDR3: CASSPLRVREGEQFF

V: TRBV19
CDR3: CASKTGDGNQPQHF

V: TRBV30
CDR3: CAWSGGQGNEKLFF

V: TRBV7-2
CDR3: CASSLSNRGSEQYF

V: TRBV5-1
CDR3: CATFPGGNTGELFF

V: TRBV18
CDR3: CASSQEFAVFYGYTF

V: TRBV7-2
CDR3: CASSFQGGVWETQYF

V: TRBV18
CDR3: CASSEQGDGTEAFF

V: TRBV9
CDR3: CASSAISYTEAFF

V: TRBV28
CDR3: CASRGGGQESDGYTF

V: TRBV28
CDR3: CASSPLSNYGYTF

V: TRBV18
CDR3: CASSPRTGSGADTQYF

V: TRBV6-5
CDR3: CASSRQGLNTEAFF